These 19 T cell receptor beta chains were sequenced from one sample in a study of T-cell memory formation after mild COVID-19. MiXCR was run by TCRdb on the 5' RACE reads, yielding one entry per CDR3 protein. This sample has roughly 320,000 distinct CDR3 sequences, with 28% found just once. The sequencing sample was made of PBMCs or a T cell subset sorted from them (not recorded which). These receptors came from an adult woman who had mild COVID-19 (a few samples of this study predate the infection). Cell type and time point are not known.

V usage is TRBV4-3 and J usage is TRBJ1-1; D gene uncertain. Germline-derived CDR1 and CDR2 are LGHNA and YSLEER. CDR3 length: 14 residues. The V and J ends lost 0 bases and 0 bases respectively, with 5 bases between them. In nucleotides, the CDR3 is TGCGCCAGCAGCCAAGAGCCAGTGAACACTGAAGCTTTCTTT. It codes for CASSQEPVNTEAFF.

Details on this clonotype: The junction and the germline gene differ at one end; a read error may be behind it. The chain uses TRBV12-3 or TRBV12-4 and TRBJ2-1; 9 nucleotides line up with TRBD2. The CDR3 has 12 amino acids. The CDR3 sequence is CASRLAGDEQFF. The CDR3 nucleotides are TGTGCCAGCAGGTTAGCGGGAGATGAGCAGTTCTTC.

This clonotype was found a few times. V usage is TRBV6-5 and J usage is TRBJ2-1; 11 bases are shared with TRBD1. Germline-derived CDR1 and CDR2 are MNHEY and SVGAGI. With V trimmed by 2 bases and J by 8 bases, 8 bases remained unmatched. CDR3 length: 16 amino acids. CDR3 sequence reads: CASSYTTGTGGYEQFF. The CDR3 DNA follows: TGTGCCAGCAGTTACACCACCGGGACAGGGGGTTATGAGCAGTTCTTC.

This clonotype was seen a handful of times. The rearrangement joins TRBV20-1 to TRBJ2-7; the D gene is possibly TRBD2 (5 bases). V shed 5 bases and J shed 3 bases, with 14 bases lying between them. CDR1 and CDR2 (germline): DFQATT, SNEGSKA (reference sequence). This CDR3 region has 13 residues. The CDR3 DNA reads TGCAGTGCTTTTAACCGGGAAGGCTACGAGCAGTACTTC. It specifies CSAFNREGYEQYF.

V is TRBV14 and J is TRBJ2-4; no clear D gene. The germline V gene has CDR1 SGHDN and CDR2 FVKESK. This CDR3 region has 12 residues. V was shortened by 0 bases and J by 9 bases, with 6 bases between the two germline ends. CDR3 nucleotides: TGTGCCAGCAGCCAAGAGGTCGGCATTCAGTACTTC. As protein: CASSQEVGIQYF.

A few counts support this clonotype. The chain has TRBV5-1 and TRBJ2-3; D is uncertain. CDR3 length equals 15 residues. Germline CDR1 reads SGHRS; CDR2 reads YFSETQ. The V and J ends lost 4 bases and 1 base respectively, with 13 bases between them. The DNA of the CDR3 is TGCGCCAGCAGCCCAGGCAATCAGGGCACAGATACGCAGTATTTT. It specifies CASSPGNQGTDTQYF.

The CDR3 loop reads CASSRAGQGAYEQYF. CDR3 sequence (DNA): TGTGCCAGCAGCAGGGCCGGACAGGGGGCCTACGAGCAGTACTTC. The V and J genes are TRBV12-3 or TRBV12-4 and TRBJ2-7; TRBD1 matches at 10 bases. The CDR3 extends over 15 amino acids. The J segment lost 2 bases and the V segment lost 6 bases, leaving 7 bases of the junction unmatched.

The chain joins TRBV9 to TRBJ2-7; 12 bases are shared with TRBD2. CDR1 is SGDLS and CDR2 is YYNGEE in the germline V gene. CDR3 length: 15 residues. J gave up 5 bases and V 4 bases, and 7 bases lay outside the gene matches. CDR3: CASSPRLAGVNEQYF. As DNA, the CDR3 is TGTGCCAGCAGCCCTCGACTAGCGGGAGTTAACGAGCAGTACTTC.

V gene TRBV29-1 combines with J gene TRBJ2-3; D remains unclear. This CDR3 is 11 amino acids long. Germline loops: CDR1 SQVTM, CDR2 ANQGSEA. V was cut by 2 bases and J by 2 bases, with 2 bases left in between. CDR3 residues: CSVEHTDTQYF. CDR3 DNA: TGCAGCGTTGAACACACAGATACGCAGTATTTT.

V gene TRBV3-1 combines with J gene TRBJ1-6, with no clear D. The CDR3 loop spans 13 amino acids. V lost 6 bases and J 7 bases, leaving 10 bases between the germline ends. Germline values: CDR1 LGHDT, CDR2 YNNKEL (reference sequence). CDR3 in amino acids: CASRPGSNSPLHF. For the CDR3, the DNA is TGTGCCAGCAGACCCGGGAGCAATTCACCCCTCCACTTT.

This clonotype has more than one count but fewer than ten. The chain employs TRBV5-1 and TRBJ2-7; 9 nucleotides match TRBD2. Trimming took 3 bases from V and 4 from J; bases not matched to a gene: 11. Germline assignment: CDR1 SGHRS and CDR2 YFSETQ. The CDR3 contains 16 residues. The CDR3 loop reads CASSSSPGLAPYEQYF. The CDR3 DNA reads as TGCGCCAGCAGCTCATCACCCGGACTAGCGCCTTACGAGCAGTACTTC.

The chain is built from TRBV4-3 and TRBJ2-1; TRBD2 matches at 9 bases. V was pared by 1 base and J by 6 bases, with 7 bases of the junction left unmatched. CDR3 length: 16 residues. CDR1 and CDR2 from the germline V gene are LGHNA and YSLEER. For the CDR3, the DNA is TGCGCCAGCAGCCAAGCGGGACTAGCTGTGGGCAATGAGCAGTTCTTC. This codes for CASSQAGLAVGNEQFF.

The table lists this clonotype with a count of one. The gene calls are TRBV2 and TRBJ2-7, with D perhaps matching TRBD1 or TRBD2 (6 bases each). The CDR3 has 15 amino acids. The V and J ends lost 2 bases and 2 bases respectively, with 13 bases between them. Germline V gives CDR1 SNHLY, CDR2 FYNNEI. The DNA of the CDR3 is TGTGCCAGCAGTGAAAGGCAGGGGACTGCCTACGAGCAGTACTTC. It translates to CASSERQGTAYEQYF.

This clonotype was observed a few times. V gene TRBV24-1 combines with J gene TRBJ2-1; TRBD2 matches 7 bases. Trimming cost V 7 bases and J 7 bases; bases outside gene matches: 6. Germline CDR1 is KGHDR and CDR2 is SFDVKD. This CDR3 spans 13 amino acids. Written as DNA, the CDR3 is TGTGCCACCAGCGCGGGAGCCCCAAATGAGCAGTTCTTC. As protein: CATSAGAPNEQFF.

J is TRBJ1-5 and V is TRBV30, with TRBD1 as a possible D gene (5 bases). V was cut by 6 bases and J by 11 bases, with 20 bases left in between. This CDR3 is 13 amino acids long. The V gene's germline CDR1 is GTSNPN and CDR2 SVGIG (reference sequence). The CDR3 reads CACGTVHGGAQHF. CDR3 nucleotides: TGTGCCTGCGGGACGGTTCATGGTGGAGCCCAGCATTTT.

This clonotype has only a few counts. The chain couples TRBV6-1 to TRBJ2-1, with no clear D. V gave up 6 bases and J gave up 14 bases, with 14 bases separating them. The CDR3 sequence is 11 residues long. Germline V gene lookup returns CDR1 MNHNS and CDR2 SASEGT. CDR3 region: CASSLDTLEFF. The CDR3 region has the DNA TGTGCCAGCAGCCTTGACACTCTGGAGTTCTTC.

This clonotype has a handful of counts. The CDR3 DNA reads TGCAGTGCTAGAGTGGGCGGGGGGGCCTTACGTAGTAATGAGCAGTTCTTC. It yields the protein CSARVGGGALRSNEQFF. The V and J genes are TRBV20-1 and TRBJ2-1; 9 bases are a match to TRBD2. Germline V gene data show CDR1 as DFQATT and CDR2 as SNEGSKA (reference sequence). Losses at the gene ends were 1 base for V and 7 bases for J; bases not matched to a gene: 14. The CDR3 sequence is 17 residues long.

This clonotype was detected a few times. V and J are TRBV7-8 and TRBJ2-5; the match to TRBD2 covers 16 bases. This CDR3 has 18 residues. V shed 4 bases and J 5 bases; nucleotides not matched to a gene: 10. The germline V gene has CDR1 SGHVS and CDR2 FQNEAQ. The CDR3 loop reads CASSSAGLAGGMWETQYF. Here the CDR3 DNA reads TGTGCCAGCAGCTCAGCGGGACTAGCGGGAGGGATGTGGGAGACCCAGTACTTC.

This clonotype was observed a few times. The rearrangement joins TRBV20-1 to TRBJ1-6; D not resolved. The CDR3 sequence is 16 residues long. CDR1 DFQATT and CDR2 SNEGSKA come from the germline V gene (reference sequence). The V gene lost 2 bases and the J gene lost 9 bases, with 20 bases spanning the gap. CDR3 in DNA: TGCAGTGCTAGATCACCCGGCTCGACTCGTAGTTCACCCCTCCACTTT. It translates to CSARSPGSTRSSPLHF.